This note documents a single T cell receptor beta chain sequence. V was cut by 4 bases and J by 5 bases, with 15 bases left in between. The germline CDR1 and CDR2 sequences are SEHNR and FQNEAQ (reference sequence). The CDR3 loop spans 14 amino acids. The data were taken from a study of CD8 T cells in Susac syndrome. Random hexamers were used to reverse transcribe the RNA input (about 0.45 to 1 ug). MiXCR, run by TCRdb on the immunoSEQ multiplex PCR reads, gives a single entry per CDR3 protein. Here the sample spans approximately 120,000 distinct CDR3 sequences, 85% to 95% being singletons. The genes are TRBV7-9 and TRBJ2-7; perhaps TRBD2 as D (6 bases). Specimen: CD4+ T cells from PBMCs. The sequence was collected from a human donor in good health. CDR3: CASSYSELADEQYF. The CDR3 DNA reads TGTGCCAGCAGCTATAGCGAACTAGCAGACGAGCAGTACTTC.